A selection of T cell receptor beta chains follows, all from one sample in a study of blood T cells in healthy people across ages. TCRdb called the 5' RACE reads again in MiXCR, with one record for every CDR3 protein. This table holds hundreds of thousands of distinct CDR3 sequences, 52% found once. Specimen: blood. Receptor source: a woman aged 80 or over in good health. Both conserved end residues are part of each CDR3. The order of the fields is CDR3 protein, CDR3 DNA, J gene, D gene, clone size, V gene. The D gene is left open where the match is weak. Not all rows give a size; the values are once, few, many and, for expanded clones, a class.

cdr3_aa: CASSFRSADTQYF
cdr3_nt: TGCGCCAGCAGCTTTAGGTCAGCAGATACGCAGTATTTT
j_call: TRBJ2-3
d_call: -
clone_size: many
v_call: TRBV5-1

cdr3_aa: CSVGSDPYGYTF
cdr3_nt: TGCAGCGTGGGATCGGACCCCTATGGCTACACCTTC
j_call: TRBJ1-2
d_call: -
clone_size: -
v_call: TRBV29-1

cdr3_aa: CSAGYKEGRETQYF
cdr3_nt: TGCAGTGCTGGATACAAGGAAGGAAGAGAGACCCAGTACTTC
j_call: TRBJ2-5
d_call: -
clone_size: many
v_call: TRBV20-1

cdr3_aa: CSVARLATYNEQFF
cdr3_nt: TGCAGCGTGGCTAGACTAGCGACCTACAATGAGCAGTTCTTC
j_call: TRBJ2-1
d_call: TRBD2
clone_size: -
v_call: TRBV29-1

cdr3_aa: CASSTDSGFSYNEQFF
cdr3_nt: TGCGCCAGCAGCACCGACAGCGGCTTCTCCTACAATGAGCAGTTCTTC
j_call: TRBJ2-1
d_call: -
clone_size: few
v_call: TRBV5-1

cdr3_aa: CASRPFLGPNEQYF
cdr3_nt: TGTGCCAGCAGGCCTTTCTTGGGGCCAAATGAGCAGTACTTC
j_call: TRBJ2-7
d_call: -
clone_size: -
v_call: TRBV12-3/TRBV12-4

cdr3_aa: CATSRQTETEAFF
cdr3_nt: TGTGCCACCAGCAGACAGACAGAAACCGAAGCTTTCTTT
j_call: TRBJ1-1
d_call: -
clone_size: -
v_call: TRBV15

cdr3_aa: CASSFRDYGYTF
cdr3_nt: TGTGCCAGCAGTTTTCGGGACTATGGCTACACCTTC
j_call: TRBJ1-2
d_call: -
clone_size: many
v_call: TRBV12-3/TRBV12-4

cdr3_aa: CASSLGLATGEQFF
cdr3_nt: TGCGCCAGCAGCTTGGGACTAGCGACGGGTGAGCAGTTCTTC
j_call: TRBJ2-1
d_call: TRBD2
clone_size: -
v_call: TRBV5-1

cdr3_aa: CASRPGQGAWEAFF
cdr3_nt: TGTGCCAGCAGGCCGGGACAGGGGGCATGGGAAGCTTTCTTT
j_call: TRBJ1-1
d_call: TRBD1
clone_size: many
v_call: TRBV2

cdr3_aa: CASSILTAGPPNEQFF
cdr3_nt: TGCGCCAGCAGTATCCTCACGGCGGGGCCCCCCAATGAGCAGTTCTTC
j_call: TRBJ2-1
d_call: -
clone_size: -
v_call: TRBV5-1

cdr3_aa: CASSLGGLAGLAYEQYF
cdr3_nt: TGTGCCAGCAGTTTAGGCGGGCTAGCGGGACTCGCCTACGAGCAGTACTTC
j_call: TRBJ2-7
d_call: TRBD2
clone_size: once
v_call: TRBV12-3/TRBV12-4

cdr3_aa: CASSPIAGVAETQYF
cdr3_nt: TGTGCCAGCAGCCCGATAGCGGGAGTAGCAGAGACCCAGTACTTC
j_call: TRBJ2-5
d_call: TRBD2
clone_size: -
v_call: TRBV3-1

cdr3_aa: CASSFGTDVQYF
cdr3_nt: TGCGCCAGCAGCTTTGGGACAGACGTTCAGTACTTC
j_call: TRBJ2-4
d_call: TRBD1
clone_size: many
v_call: TRBV5-1

cdr3_aa: CASRSGDQYF
cdr3_nt: TGCGCCAGCCGATCAGGAGATCAGTACTTC
j_call: TRBJ2-7
d_call: -
clone_size: many
v_call: TRBV5-1

cdr3_aa: CASSPSGSGDTQYF
cdr3_nt: TGTGCCAGCAGCCCGAGCGGGAGTGGTGATACGCAGTATTTT
j_call: TRBJ2-3
d_call: TRBD2
clone_size: many
v_call: TRBV12-3/TRBV12-4

cdr3_aa: CSATGTGGAGPLGKLFF
cdr3_nt: TGCAGTGCTACCGGGACAGGGGGCGCGGGGCCTCTGGGAAAACTGTTTTTT
j_call: TRBJ1-4
d_call: TRBD1
clone_size: -
v_call: TRBV20-1

cdr3_aa: CASSPTSSSSTDTQYF
cdr3_nt: TGTGCCAGCAGTCCGACTAGTTCGTCTAGCACAGATACGCAGTATTTT
j_call: TRBJ2-3
d_call: -
clone_size: -
v_call: TRBV28

cdr3_aa: CASSSATHTGELFF
cdr3_nt: TGCGCCAGCAGCTCAGCGACACACACCGGGGAGCTGTTTTTT
j_call: TRBJ2-2
d_call: -
clone_size: once
v_call: TRBV5-1

cdr3_aa: CASSLEPAGGQFF
cdr3_nt: TGTGCCAGCAGCTTAGAGCCTGCTGGTGGGCAGTTCTTC
j_call: TRBJ2-1
d_call: -
clone_size: -
v_call: TRBV7-6

cdr3_aa: CASSLGGRLSTDTQYF
cdr3_nt: TGTGCCAGCAGTTTAGGGGGGCGGTTAAGCACAGATACGCAGTATTTT
j_call: TRBJ2-3
d_call: -
clone_size: many
v_call: TRBV12-3/TRBV12-4

cdr3_aa: CASSLHENTEAFF
cdr3_nt: TGTGCCAGCAGCTTACATGAGAACACTGAAGCTTTCTTT
j_call: TRBJ1-1
d_call: -
clone_size: -
v_call: TRBV7-9

cdr3_aa: CASSQGGTEIYREQYF
cdr3_nt: TGCGCCAGCAGCCAAGGCGGGACAGAGATTTATCGCGAGCAGTACTTC
j_call: TRBJ2-7
d_call: -
clone_size: -
v_call: TRBV4-1

cdr3_aa: CASSPGTSESKLFF
cdr3_nt: TGTGCCAGCAGCCCCGGGACCTCCGAGAGTAAACTGTTTTTT
j_call: TRBJ1-4
d_call: -
clone_size: few
v_call: TRBV11-2

cdr3_aa: CASSTRDTQSTDTQYF
cdr3_nt: TGCGCCAGCAGCACTCGGGACACTCAAAGCACAGATACGCAGTATTTT
j_call: TRBJ2-3
d_call: -
clone_size: many
v_call: TRBV5-1

cdr3_aa: CSARRQGASSGANVLTF
cdr3_nt: TGCAGTGCTAGAAGGCAGGGGGCGTCCTCTGGGGCCAACGTCCTGACTTTC
j_call: TRBJ2-6
d_call: TRBD1
clone_size: -
v_call: TRBV20-1

cdr3_aa: CASSLGGGAVEKLFF
cdr3_nt: TGTGCCAGCAGCTTAGGGGGGGGCGCGGTTGAAAAACTGTTTTTT
j_call: TRBJ1-4
d_call: -
clone_size: -
v_call: TRBV7-9

cdr3_aa: CASSQGYERYF
cdr3_nt: TGTGCCAGCAGCCAGGGGTACGAGCGGTACTTC
j_call: TRBJ2-7
d_call: -
clone_size: -
v_call: TRBV12-3/TRBV12-4